This TCR beta chain emerged from a study of cytomegalovirus exposure and HLA in healthy donors. Researchers ran the PCR with 60 Vbeta and 13 Jbeta primers. The data were produced by immunoSEQ multiplex PCR, yet TCRdb's version contains in-frame clones alone and is incomplete. The repertoire includes fewer than 55,000 clones, roughly 64% of them detected once, and approximately 12% sits in the top ten. Deletions cut 8 bases from V and 4 bases from J, with 12 bases between. This CDR3 region has 12 residues. The germline V gene has CDR1 WSHSY and CDR2 SAAADI. The rearrangement uses TRBV10-2 and TRBJ2-7, with D possibly matching TRBD1 (7 bases). The origin of this receptor is a man aged 55-75 years in good health and CMV-seropositive. The sequencing input was PBMCs. DNA for the CDR3: TGCGCCAGCCAGGGGGGCCCGTACGAGCAGTACTTC. It translates to CASQGGPYEQYF.